Shown below are 17 T cell receptor beta chains from a single sample sequenced in a study of blood T cell repertoires in COVID-19. Some clones are missing from TCRdb's copy, which holds only in-frame ones; the method was immunoSEQ multiplex PCR. Here the sample spans 200,000 to 250,000 clones, approximately 86% being singletons. Source material: peripheral blood. The source of these receptors is a woman in her twenties or thirties who had recovered from COVID-19.

The chain employs TRBV6-1 and TRBJ1-4, with TRBD1 matching 11 bases. The length of the CDR3 is 17 residues. V lost 2 bases to trimming and J lost 6 bases; unmatched junction nucleotides: 8. Germline lookup yields CDR1 MNHNS and CDR2 SASEGT. The CDR3 loop reads CASSERTGGQGYEKLFF. For the CDR3, the DNA is TGTGCCAGCAGTGAAAGGACAGGGGGCCAAGGATATGAAAAACTGTTTTTT.

The CDR3 is CASRLALAGVYNEQFF. CDR3 coding DNA: TGTGCAAGTCGCTTGGCACTAGCGGGGGTCTACAATGAGCAGTTCTTC. This chain connects TRBV12-2 to TRBJ2-1; the table calls TRBD2, which could not be checked here. TRBV12-2 is listed as a pseudogene. This CDR3 is built from 16 residues.

The chain uses TRBV9 and TRBJ2-7; 12 bases align to TRBD1. J gave up 6 bases and V 0 bases, and 4 bases lay outside the gene matches. The CDR3 runs 15 residues. The germline CDR1 and CDR2 sequences are SGDLS and YYNGEE. Written as DNA, the CDR3 is TGTGCCAGCAGCGTAGCGGGACAGGGGGCCGTCGAGCAGTACTTC. Its translation is CASSVAGQGAVEQYF.

This clone occurred a few times. The V call is TRBV7-3, the J call TRBJ1-3, with TRBD1 matching over 9 bases. The CDR3 extends over 20 amino acids. Germline lookup yields CDR1 SGHTA and CDR2 FQGTGA. V shed 5 bases and J 0 bases; nucleotides not matched to a gene: 17. As DNA, the CDR3 is TGTGCCAGCAGCCCACAAGGGACAGGGAATACTAGGAGCTCTGGAAACACCATATATTTT. Its protein is CASSPQGTGNTRSSGNTIYF.

In regard to this clone: The junction and the germline gene differ at one end; a read error may be behind it. The chain uses TRBV2 and TRBJ2-5; 10 bases map to TRBD2. The CDR3 contains 11 residues. Germline V CDR1 and CDR2: SNHLY, FYNNEI. CDR3 residues: CARGTSVFTHF. The CDR3 coding sequence is TGTGCCAGGGGGACTAGCGTGTTCACGCACTTC.

This sequence joins TRBV6-6 and TRBJ2-7, with D perhaps TRBD1 (6 bases). V was cut by 2 bases and J by 7 bases, with 18 bases left in between. Germline CDR1 and CDR2: MNHNY and SVGAGI (reference sequence). CDR3 length equals 15 residues. The DNA of the CDR3 is TGTGCCAGCAGTTACAGTAGCAGGGGAAAATGGGAGCAGTACTTC. Protein sequence: CASSYSSRGKWEQYF.

The count of this clone is one. The chain uses TRBV23-1 and TRBJ1-2, with TRBD1 as a possible D gene (5 bases). TRBV23-1 is an ORF for which the function is uncertain. V lost 3 bases and J 13 bases, leaving 15 bases between the germline ends. The CDR3 extends over 12 amino acids. The CDR3 region has the DNA TGCGCCAGCAGTCATCTTCAGGGATATGGCACCTTC. Encoded protein: CASSHLQGYGTF.

This clone was seen only a few times. The chain employs TRBV7-9 and TRBJ1-1, with D unresolved. The CDR3 length is 14 residues. Trimming removed 5 bases at V and 8 bases at J, with 18 bases between. Per the germline V gene, CDR1 is SEHNR and CDR2 is FQNEAQ (reference sequence). This CDR3 reads CASSPRRGLGEAFF. CDR3 DNA: TGTGCCAGCAGCCCAAGGCGGGGTTTGGGCGAAGCTTTCTTT.

For this clone: The sample contains more than one DNA sequence encoding this CDR3. The rearrangement uses TRBV12-3 or TRBV12-4 and TRBJ2-3; possible D gene TRBD2, 5 bases. The CDR3 has 11 amino acids. V was shortened by 4 bases and J by 6 bases, with 5 bases between the two germline ends. The CDR3 sequence is CASSSSDTQYF. Written as DNA, the CDR3 is TGTGCCAGCAGTTCTAGCGATACGCAGTATTTT.

The chain links TRBV7-3 to TRBJ2-2, with TRBD2 identical over 9 bases. V was pared by 0 bases and J by 5 bases, with 4 bases of the junction left unmatched. CDR3 size: 16 residues. Germline CDR1 SGHTA, CDR2 FQGTGA. CDR3 region: CASSLTRLAGTGELFF. CDR3 in DNA: TGTGCCAGCAGCTTAACACGCCTAGCGGGGACCGGGGAGCTGTTTTTT.

This clone was found a few times. V is TRBV27 and J is TRBJ1-3; TRBD1 matches at 7 bases. The trim removed 7 bases at V and 0 bases at J, leaving 6 bases unmatched. In germline, CDR1 is MNHEY, CDR2 SMNVEV (reference sequence). The CDR3 consists of 15 residues. CDR3 residues: CASTSTGLSGNTIYF. The CDR3 coding sequence is TGTGCCAGCACCTCGACAGGGCTCTCTGGAAACACCATATATTTT.

The rearrangement joins TRBV11-2 to TRBJ2-2; the match to TRBD2 covers 8 bases. This CDR3 has 18 residues. The germline V gene encodes CDR1 SGHAT and CDR2 FQNNGV. After removal of 4 bases from V and 0 bases from J, the junction contained 10 bases not matched to a gene. CDR3 bases: TGTGCCAGCAGCTCTTCCTCGGGACTAGTAACGAACACCGGGGAGCTGTTTTTT. It is translated as CASSSSSGLVTNTGELFF.

The chain carries TRBV29-1 and TRBJ1-1; D is unclear. V dropped 3 bases and J dropped 0 bases, with 11 bases sitting between them. CDR3 length: 14 amino acids. The germline CDR1 and CDR2 sequences are SQVTM and ANQGSEA. CDR3 protein: CSVDWLSLNTEAFF. The CDR3 DNA sequence: TGCAGCGTTGATTGGCTTAGCTTGAACACTGAAGCTTTCTTT. Full variable domain (outside the CDR3, taken from reference TRBV29-1 and TRBJ1-1): SAVISQKPSRDICQRGTSLTIQCQVDSQVTMMFWYRQQPGQSLTLIATANQGSEATYESGFVIDKFPISRPNLTFSTLTVSNMSPEDSSIYLCSVDWLSLNTEAFFGQGTRLTVV.

The gene calls are TRBV5-8 and TRBJ1-4, with 9 bases that match TRBD1. The CDR3 covers 16 residues. In germline, CDR1 is SGHTS, CDR2 YDEGEE. The V segment lost 4 bases and the J segment 7 bases; nucleotides outside the gene matches: 11. In DNA, the CDR3 is TGTGCCAGCAGCCGAATTACCGGGACAGGGCCTGAAAAACTGTTTTTT. It encodes CASSRITGTGPEKLFF.

V is TRBV11-2 and J is TRBJ1-3; D remains ambiguous. CDR1 and CDR2 (germline): SGHAT, FQNNGV. CDR3 length: 19 amino acids. With 1 base removed from V and 0 bases from J, the gap between germline ends came to 19 bases. CDR3 residues: CASSLVAAAGGFSGNTIYF. CDR3 DNA: TGTGCCAGCAGCTTAGTAGCGGCCGCGGGAGGCTTCTCTGGAAACACCATATATTTT.

The gene calls are TRBV5-4 and TRBJ1-2; D gene unclear. The V end lost 2 bases, the J end lost 2 bases, and 7 bases lay between the germline ends. This CDR3 contains 13 residues. Germline CDR1 SGHNT, CDR2 YYREEE (reference sequence). Written as DNA, the CDR3 is TGTGCCAGCAGCTTCGGGATGAACTATGGCTACACCTTC. It is translated as CASSFGMNYGYTF.

The chain combines TRBV12-2 with TRBJ1-5; the table's D gene call, TRBD1, was not cross checked with the DNA. TRBV12-2 is described as a pseudogene. The CDR3 covers 14 residues. CDR3 protein: CASRILQGDQPQHF. CDR3 nucleotides: TGTGCAAGTCGCATCCTACAGGGGGATCAGCCCCAGCATTTT.